This T cell receptor beta chain appears in the sequencing data of a study of early T cells in non-severe SARS-CoV-2 infection. Turning to the study itself: Sequenced bulk RNA came from whole blood that was unsorted, and chains were unpaired. Broader study findings: Database matching using VDJdb favored anti-spike CD8 responses, with private and CD4 specificities left missing.

Germline CDR1 and CDR2: LNHNV and YYDKDF (reference sequence). The CDR3 loop spans 19 amino acids. V gave up 0 bases and J gave up 8 bases; unmatched junction bases: 17. cDNA molecules, individually, were tagged with unique molecular identifiers. TCRdb fed the 5' RACE reads into MiXCR, producing one record per CDR3 protein. The sample includes roughly 93,000 distinct CDR3 sequences, roughly 14% of them seen just once. This clonotype was recorded a few times. Its specificity is unknown. This TCR came from an adult who was a healthcare worker with PCR-confirmed SARS-CoV-2 infection or an uninfected control (not recorded which). J is TRBJ2-2 and V is TRBV15; 8 nucleotides match TRBD1. Sequenced input: whole blood. CDR3 sequence: CATSRDLGQGKGSSGELFF. CDR3 nucleotides: TGTGCCACCAGCAGAGATTTAGGACAGGGAAAAGGATCCTCGGGGGAGCTGTTTTTT.